The rows below give T cell receptor beta chains drawn from one sample of a study of CD8+ T cells in alopecia areata. TCRdb's copy holds only in-frame clones and misses some; the assay was immunoSEQ multiplex PCR. The sample holds some 200,000 clones, about 50% seen once. The input for sequencing was CD4+ T cells sorted from blood, taken at week 4, from a patient treated with tofacitinib. All receptors come from a human donor with alopecia areata. The CDR3 runs from the conserved cysteine through the conserved F or W. The D gene is left open where the match is weak. Size is stated for part of the rows, as once, few or many counts, or as a class when the clone is expanded.

V gene: TRBV30
J gene: TRBJ1-2
clone size: .
D gene: .
CDR3 protein: CAWSGQVSNYGYTF
CDR3 DNA: TGTGCCTGGAGTGGACAGGTTTCTAACTATGGCTACACCTTC

V gene: TRBV7-8
J gene: TRBJ1-5
clone size: .
D gene: .
CDR3 protein: CASSPRQDSNQPQHF
CDR3 DNA: TGTGCCAGCAGCCCACGACAGGATAGCAATCAGCCCCAGCATTTT

V gene: TRBV28
J gene: TRBJ2-7
clone size: .
D gene: .
CDR3 protein: CASSPRQGLGGDEQYF
CDR3 DNA: TGTGCCAGCAGTCCGCGACAGGGACTAGGAGGGGACGAGCAGTACTTC

V gene: TRBV29-1
J gene: TRBJ1-1
clone size: .
D gene: TRBD1
CDR3 protein: CSGQGADEAFF
CDR3 DNA: TGCAGCGGCCAGGGGGCAGATGAAGCTTTCTTT

V gene: TRBV7-3
J gene: TRBJ2-1
clone size: few
D gene: TRBD1
CDR3 protein: CASSPQGANYNEQFF
CDR3 DNA: TGTGCCAGCAGCCCACAGGGGGCGAACTACAATGAGCAGTTCTTC

V gene: TRBV5-6
J gene: TRBJ2-7
clone size: few
D gene: .
CDR3 protein: CASSKSPGTGLFHEQYF
CDR3 DNA: TGTGCCAGCAGCAAAAGTCCCGGGACTGGACTATTCCACGAGCAGTACTTC

V gene: TRBV10-1
J gene: TRBJ2-3
clone size: .
D gene: TRBD1
CDR3 protein: CASKRGPDTQYF
CDR3 DNA: TGCGCCAGCAAGAGGGGGCCAGATACGCAGTATTTT

V gene: TRBV27
J gene: TRBJ1-6
clone size: .
D gene: .
CDR3 protein: CASSFLQADSPLHF
CDR3 DNA: TGTGCCAGCAGTTTCTTACAGGCGGATTCACCCCTCCACTTT

V gene: TRBV5-1
J gene: TRBJ1-1
clone size: .
D gene: .
CDR3 protein: CASSYGPGPRNTEAFF
CDR3 DNA: TGCGCCAGCAGCTACGGACCGGGTCCCAGGAACACTGAAGCTTTCTTT

V gene: TRBV25-1
J gene: TRBJ2-5
clone size: .
D gene: .
CDR3 protein: CASSVLDSHAGKTQYF
CDR3 DNA: TGTGCCAGCAGTGTACTCGACTCCCATGCGGGGAAGACCCAGTACTTC

V gene: TRBV29-1
J gene: TRBJ1-1
clone size: .
D gene: .
CDR3 protein: CSVARENTEAFF
CDR3 DNA: TGCAGCGTTGCTAGGGAGAACACTGAAGCTTTCTTT

V gene: TRBV2
J gene: TRBJ1-2
clone size: .
D gene: TRBD1
CDR3 protein: CASSDGQGVFGGYTF
CDR3 DNA: TGTGCCAGCAGTGATGGGCAGGGGGTATTTGGTGGCTACACCTTC

V gene: TRBV4-1
J gene: TRBJ1-2
clone size: .
D gene: .
CDR3 protein: CASSPDGTGWDYGYTF
CDR3 DNA: TGCGCCAGCAGCCCTGACGGGACCGGATGGGACTATGGCTACACCTTC

V gene: TRBV27
J gene: TRBJ1-2
clone size: once
D gene: .
CDR3 protein: CASTPGGGDGYTF
CDR3 DNA: TGTGCCAGCACCCCAGGAGGCGGGGATGGCTACACCTTC

V gene: TRBV25-1
J gene: TRBJ1-2
clone size: .
D gene: TRBD1
CDR3 protein: CASSDTGDYGYTF
CDR3 DNA: TGTGCCAGCAGTGATACAGGGGACTATGGCTACACCTTC

V gene: TRBV5-6
J gene: TRBJ2-7
clone size: .
D gene: .
CDR3 protein: CASSLIRSEQYF
CDR3 DNA: TGTGCCAGCAGCTTAATACGCTCCGAGCAGTACTTC

V gene: TRBV30
J gene: TRBJ1-5
clone size: few
D gene: TRBD1
CDR3 protein: CAWSAGQGAQPQHF
CDR3 DNA: TGTGCCTGGAGTGCCGGACAGGGGGCTCAGCCCCAGCATTTT

V gene: TRBV29-1
J gene: TRBJ1-2
clone size: few
D gene: .
CDR3 protein: CSVGGFGNYGYTF
CDR3 DNA: TGCAGCGTGGGGGGTTTCGGTAACTATGGCTACACCTTC

V gene: TRBV5-6
J gene: TRBJ2-1
clone size: few
D gene: .
CDR3 protein: CASSYYRENEQFF
CDR3 DNA: TGTGCCAGCAGCTATTACAGGGAGAATGAGCAGTTCTTC

V gene: TRBV29-1
J gene: TRBJ1-1
clone size: few
D gene: .
CDR3 protein: CSVAAQMNTEAFF
CDR3 DNA: TGCAGCGTTGCCGCCCAGATGAACACTGAAGCTTTCTTT

V gene: TRBV9
J gene: TRBJ1-1
clone size: .
D gene: .
CDR3 protein: CASSVDRLGPAFF
CDR3 DNA: TGTGCCAGCAGCGTAGACAGGTTAGGACCAGCTTTCTTT

V gene: TRBV14
J gene: TRBJ1-2
clone size: .
D gene: .
CDR3 protein: CASRQTGTPNYGYTF
CDR3 DNA: TGTGCCAGCAGACAAACCGGGACACCTAACTATGGCTACACCTTC

V gene: TRBV27
J gene: TRBJ2-7
clone size: once
D gene: .
CDR3 protein: CASRRGSSYEQYF
CDR3 DNA: TGTGCCAGCAGACGGGGTTCCTCCTACGAGCAGTACTTC

V gene: TRBV14
J gene: TRBJ2-3
clone size: few
D gene: .
CDR3 protein: CASSQGGRGWDTQYF
CDR3 DNA: TGTGCCAGCAGCCAAGGGGGACGAGGTTGGGATACGCAGTATTTT

V gene: TRBV29-1
J gene: TRBJ2-3
clone size: .
D gene: TRBD1
CDR3 protein: CSVGQSYTDTQYF
CDR3 DNA: TGCAGCGTGGGACAGAGCTACACAGATACGCAGTATTTT

V gene: TRBV4-3
J gene: TRBJ2-7
clone size: .
D gene: .
CDR3 protein: CASRRDTLSYEQYF
CDR3 DNA: TGCGCCAGCCGGCGGGACACTCTTTCCTACGAGCAGTACTTC

V gene: TRBV7-9
J gene: TRBJ1-2
clone size: .
D gene: .
CDR3 protein: CASSHTLQGNYGYTF
CDR3 DNA: TGTGCCAGCAGCCACACGCTACAGGGCAACTATGGCTACACCTTC

V gene: TRBV9
J gene: TRBJ1-1
clone size: .
D gene: .
CDR3 protein: CASSESTQGTEAFF
CDR3 DNA: TGTGCCAGCAGCGAGTCGACCCAGGGAACTGAAGCTTTCTTT

V gene: TRBV9
J gene: TRBJ2-7
clone size: .
D gene: .
CDR3 protein: CASSVTWDGSYEQYF
CDR3 DNA: TGTGCCAGCAGCGTCACCTGGGACGGTTCATACGAGCAGTACTTC

V gene: TRBV10-3
J gene: TRBJ2-5
clone size: few
D gene: .
CDR3 protein: CAISAPAGQTQYF
CDR3 DNA: TGTGCCATCAGTGCCCCAGCGGGTCAGACCCAGTACTTC

V gene: TRBV19
J gene: TRBJ1-1
clone size: .
D gene: .
CDR3 protein: CASRQRVGGPTEAFF
CDR3 DNA: TGTGCCAGTAGGCAGAGGGTGGGGGGACCCACTGAAGCTTTCTTT